Listed here are 4 T cell receptor beta chains from one sample, sequenced in a study of T cell changes during pregnancy in multiple sclerosis (dated by TCRdb to the late 2010s). Libraries came from the immunoSEQ multiplex PCR assay. This immuneACCESS table, as held by TCRdb, lists in-frame sequences with V and J called but not all clones. Of the missing ones, under half trace to an unresolved V gene in checked studies; the others have no known cause. For this sample the table gives tens of thousands of clones, of which around 90% were detected only once. Of the sample, 1.7% falls within the top ten clones. The starting material was peripheral blood, obtained in the first trimester of pregnancy. The source is a female donor with multiple sclerosis, enrolled in a pregnancy study.

This clone appeared a few times. J is TRBJ1-1 and V is TRBV6-1; 9 nucleotides line up with TRBD1. The germline CDR1 and CDR2 sequences are MNHNS and SASEGT. V was clipped by 5 bases and J by 9 bases; unmatched bases: 10. The CDR3 runs to 14 residues. The CDR3 DNA reads as TGTGCCAGCAGTCACAATCGGGACAGGGAGAAAGCTTTCTTT. Amino acid sequence: CASSHNRDREKAFF.

The DNA of the CDR3 is TGTGCCAGCAGCGTTGGACAGACCTCGGGCGAGCAGTACTTC. Translation: CASSVGQTSGEQYF. The chain couples TRBV7-9 to TRBJ2-7; possible D gene TRBD1, 6 bases. The CDR3 extends over 14 amino acids. Germline V gene lookup returns CDR1 SEHNR and CDR2 FQNEAQ (reference sequence). Trimming took off 5 bases at V and 6 bases at J, with 17 bases between the two ends.

V gene TRBV2 combines with J gene TRBJ2-1, with TRBD2 as a possible D gene (5 bases). V was shortened by 4 bases and J by 10 bases, with 8 bases between the two germline ends. This CDR3 contains 11 residues. The V gene's germline CDR1 is SNHLY and CDR2 FYNNEI. The CDR3 spells CASSVTTEQFF. The CDR3 DNA sequence: TGTGCCAGCAGTGTGACTACGGAGCAGTTCTTC.

The CDR3 is CASSPRLAGDTGELFF. CDR3 DNA: TGTGCCAGCAGCCCAAGACTAGCGGGAGACACCGGGGAGCTGTTTTTT. The chain is built from TRBV5-4 and TRBJ2-2; 12 nucleotides line up with TRBD2. CDR3 length: 16 residues. Trimming cost V 4 bases and J 3 bases; bases outside gene matches: 4. The germline V gene encodes CDR1 SGHNT and CDR2 YYREEE (reference sequence).